Below, 30 T cell receptor beta chains from the same sample are listed, as sequenced in a study of beta chain features in type 1 diabetes. Every isolated RNA sample was fully reverse transcribed, so sequencing captured expressed TCRB transcripts. Some clones are missing from TCRdb's copy, which holds only in-frame ones; the method was immunoSEQ multiplex PCR. The profile shows about 410,000 clones, approximately 15% of them singletons. Input material: naive CD4+ T cells from blood. The receptors were gathered from a man aged 30 to 39 in good health.

At least ten counts were recorded for this clone. This chain joins TRBV30 and TRBJ1-1; D is ambiguous. CDR3 length: 11 amino acids. CDR1 and CDR2 (germline): GTSNPN, SVGIG (reference sequence). The V end lost 0 bases, the J end lost 6 bases, and 5 bases lay between the germline ends. CDR3 DNA: TGTGCCTGGAGTGTCCGGCCTGAAGCTTTCTTT. Amino acids: CAWSVRPEAFF. Full variable domain (outside the CDR3, taken from reference TRBV30 and TRBJ1-1): SQTIHQWPATLVQPVGSPLSLECTVEGTSNPNLYWYRQAAGRGLQLLFYSVGIGQISSEVPQNLSASRPQDRQFILSSKKLLLSDSGFYLCAWSVRPEAFFGQGTRLTVV.

The chain carries TRBV28 and TRBJ2-2; D gene uncertain. The CDR3 spans 11 residues. The germline gives CDR1 MDHEN, CDR2 SYDVKM. V shed 11 bases and J shed 6 bases, with 10 bases lying between them. DNA of the CDR3: TGTGCCTCCAAAGGTTCCGGGGAGCTGTTTTTT. Amino acids: CASKGSGELFF. Full variable domain (missing parts from reference TRBV28 and TRBJ2-2): DVKVTQSSRYLVKRTGEKVFLECVQDMDHENMFWYRQDPGLGLRLIYFSYDVKMKEKGDIPEGYSVSREKKERFSLILESASTNQTSMYLCASKGSGELFFGEGSRLTVL.

This clone was picked up a small number of times. The CDR3 loop reads CASSQGTGRSHLETQYF. CDR3 bases: TGCGCCAGCAGCCAAGGGACAGGACGAAGCCACTTGGAGACCCAGTACTTC. The rearrangement links TRBV4-3 to TRBJ2-5; 7 positions agree with TRBD1. The CDR3 contains 17 residues. Germline V gene sequence: CDR1 LGHNA, CDR2 YSLEER. After removal of 1 base from V and 5 bases from J, the junction contained 13 bases not matched to a gene.

This clone has more than one count but fewer than ten. The V call is TRBV29-1, the J call TRBJ1-1; D possibly corresponds to TRBD1 (5 bases). The V end was cut by 7 bases, the J end by 2 bases, with 14 bases between. Germline values: CDR1 SQVTM, CDR2 ANQGSEA. The length of the CDR3 is 13 residues. CDR3 loop: CSAGDGSNTEAFF. The CDR3 DNA reads TGCAGCGCTGGGGACGGCAGTAACACTGAAGCTTTCTTT.

The chain recombines TRBV18 with TRBJ2-1, with a tentative D call TRBD2 (5 bases). Germline CDR1 is KGHSH and CDR2 is LQKENI. The CDR3 covers 15 residues. V was trimmed by 2 bases and J by 6 bases, leaving 14 bases between them. CDR3 nucleotides: TGTGCCAGCTCACCATCAGGACTCCGGCTCAATGAGCAGTTCTTC. It encodes CASSPSGLRLNEQFF.

This clone occurred a few times. The genes are TRBV11-2 and TRBJ2-7; the D is unclear. This CDR3 is built from 15 residues. Per germline, CDR1 SGHAT and CDR2 FQNNGV. V lost 5 bases and J lost 5, with 19 bases in between. The CDR3 coding sequence is TGTGCCAGCAGCCGGAGAGGCCAAGGGTTCGACGAGCAGTACTTC. Translated: CASSRRGQGFDEQYF.

V usage is TRBV28 and J usage is TRBJ2-7; 15 bases match TRBD2. The CDR3 length is 16 residues. V trimming: 5 bases; J trimming: 2 bases; junction bases outside the gene matches: 4. Germline assignment: CDR1 MDHEN and CDR2 SYDVKM. CDR3 nucleotides: TGTGCCAGCAGTACTGGGACTAGCGGGAGGACCTACGAGCAGTACGTC. Translating it yields CASSTGTSGRTYEQYV.

To note about this clone: The sample carries other DNA sequences with the same CDR3. The chain uses TRBV7-2 and TRBJ2-5, with 7 bases fitting TRBD1. The V segment lost 4 bases and the J segment 1 base; nucleotides outside the gene matches: 6. The CDR3 extends over 15 amino acids. Germline V gene sequence: CDR1 SGHTA, CDR2 FQGNSA. The CDR3 DNA reads TGTGCCAGCAGCTCGGGGACAGCCTCCCAAGAGACCCAGTACTTC. Its protein product is CASSSGTASQETQYF.

This clone was seen only a few times. This chain connects TRBV10-3 to TRBJ1-2, with 9 bases matching TRBD1. The CDR3 has 13 amino acids. With 3 bases clipped from V and 5 bases from J, the junction kept 1 base outside the gene matches. Germline V gene data show CDR1 as ENHRY and CDR2 as SYGVKD. DNA for the CDR3: TGTGCCATCAGTGAAGGACAGGGGTATGGCTACACCTTC. The encoded protein is CAISEGQGYGYTF.

The chain employs TRBV10-3 and TRBJ1-2; 9 bases are shared with TRBD1. The CDR3 is 16 residues long. Trimming removed 6 bases from V and 6 bases from J; junction bases left unmatched: 14. Germline CDR1 ENHRY, CDR2 SYGVKD. DNA of the CDR3: TGTGCCATCAGACCGGGACAGGGAAAGGGGGAGGATGGCTACACCTTC. Translating gives CAIRPGQGKGEDGYTF.

Only a few counts were recorded for this clone. This chain joins TRBV13 and TRBJ2-1, with D possibly being TRBD2 (6 bases). V was clipped by 2 bases and J by 1 base, with 15 bases between them. Per the germline V gene, CDR1 is PRHDT and CDR2 is FYEKMQ (reference sequence). The CDR3 spans 17 residues. CDR3 sequence (DNA): TGTGCCAGCAGCTTAATCGGAAGACTAGAATCCTACAATGAGCAGTTCTTC. This encodes CASSLIGRLESYNEQFF.

This clone showed up just a few times. The rearrangement joins TRBV21-1 to TRBJ2-7; TRBD1, the table's D call, was not compared with the DNA. TRBV21-1 counts as a pseudogene. The CDR3 sequence is 16 residues long. In DNA form, the CDR3 reads TGTGCCAGCAGCTCACAGGCAGGGCGCCCACCCTACGAGCAGTACGTC. The encoded protein is CASSSQAGRPPYEQYV.

The chain is built from TRBV27 and TRBJ2-1; perhaps D is TRBD1 or TRBD2 (5 bases each). The ends were cut back, 9 bases at V and 2 bases at J, with 20 bases in the middle. The CDR3 consists of 16 residues. Per germline, CDR1 MNHEY and CDR2 SMNVEV (reference sequence). The DNA for the CDR3 is TGTGCCAGTGTTCGGGGACCGAAACCTACCTACAATGAGCAGTTCTTC. Protein: CASVRGPKPTYNEQFF.

V and J are TRBV7-9 and TRBJ2-5; D tentatively fits TRBD1 or TRBD2 (5 bases each). CDR3 size: 18 residues. Trimming stripped 3 bases from V and 3 bases from J, with 23 bases between. From germline, CDR1 is SEHNR and CDR2 FQNEAQ (reference sequence). The CDR3 DNA sequence: TGTGCCAGCAGCTTCGTTGGGGGACCCTTAAGTGTTAAAGAGACCCAGTACTTC. It specifies CASSFVGGPLSVKETQYF.

V usage is TRBV10-3 and J usage is TRBJ2-1; the D call may be TRBD1 or TRBD2 (7 bases each). The CDR3 contains 14 residues. Looked up from germline, CDR1 is ENHRY and CDR2 is SYGVKD. V lost 8 bases, J lost 3 bases, and 14 bases lay in between. Written as DNA, the CDR3 is TGTGCCATCTCTCAGGGGGGGCTCTACAATGAGCAGTTCTTC. It translates to CAISQGGLYNEQFF.

The chain is built from TRBV5-5 and TRBJ2-5, with a possible D match to TRBD1 (5 bases). This CDR3 is 15 amino acids long. The germline CDR1 and CDR2 sequences are SGHKS and YYEKEE (reference sequence). The V end lost 4 bases, the J end lost 0 bases, and 13 bases lay between the germline ends. The CDR3 DNA reads TGTGCCAGCAGCCCCTCTGGGGCGTACCAAGAGACCCAGTACTTC. The encoded protein is CASSPSGAYQETQYF.

In nucleotides, the CDR3 is TGCGCCAGCAGCCAAGACGGTTTCTATGGCTACACCTTC. Translating it yields CASSQDGFYGYTF. The genes are TRBV4-1 and TRBJ1-2; D unclear. This CDR3 is built from 13 residues. Germline V lookup: CDR1 MGHRA, CDR2 YSYEKL. Deletions cut 0 bases from V and 4 bases from J, with 6 bases between.

This clone turned up a few times. The J gene is TRBJ2-2, the V gene TRBV7-6; a possible D gene is TRBD2 (5 bases). The length of the CDR3 is 17 residues. CDR1 is SGHVS, CDR2 FNYEAQ, per germline. V was shortened by 5 bases and J by 7 bases, with 23 bases between the two germline ends. DNA of the CDR3: TGTGCCAGCAGCCCCCCCCAACCGGGATTAGGAGGCGGGGAGCTGTTTTTT. It codes for CASSPPQPGLGGGELFF.

The J gene is TRBJ2-7, the V gene TRBV20-1; D is perhaps TRBD2 (5 bases). V lost 1 base to trimming and J lost 6 bases, with 7 bases between them. Germline V CDR1 and CDR2: DFQATT, SNEGSKA (reference sequence). This CDR3 is 11 amino acids long. CDR3 in DNA: TGCAGTGCTAGAGTTGCGGGCGAGCAGTACTTC. Its translation: CSARVAGEQYF.

This chain links TRBV29-1 with TRBJ2-5; D not resolved. The CDR3 sequence is 12 residues long. The V end was cut by 4 bases, the J end by 1 base, with 7 bases between. The germline V gene has CDR1 SQVTM and CDR2 ANQGSEA. The CDR3 is CSVVPFQETQYF. CDR3 in DNA: TGCAGCGTTGTGCCTTTCCAAGAGACCCAGTACTTC.

This clone was observed a few times. The CDR3 reads CASSVRTSGLYNEQFF. The CDR3 DNA reads TGTGCCAGCAGCGTCCGGACTAGCGGACTTTACAATGAGCAGTTCTTC. The chain has TRBV9 and TRBJ2-1; TRBD2 aligns across 10 bases. This CDR3 is 16 amino acids long. Germline CDR1 and CDR2: SGDLS and YYNGEE. Trimming removed 2 bases from V and 4 bases from J; junction bases left unmatched: 6.

The V call is TRBV5-1, the J call TRBJ1-2; 7 bases align to TRBD1. The CDR3 runs to 14 residues. V was clipped by 3 bases and J by 4 bases; unmatched bases: 6. Germline loops: CDR1 SGHRS, CDR2 YFSETQ. CDR3 sequence: CASSSDGTVYGYTF. DNA of the CDR3: TGCGCCAGCAGCTCGGACGGGACAGTCTATGGCTACACCTTC.

Only a few counts were recorded for this clone. This chain uses TRBV1 with TRBJ1-4. TRBV1 is a listed pseudogene. The CDR3 length is 14 residues. The CDR3 nucleotides are TGCACCAGCAGCCAAGTGAGGGGACTGGAAAAACTGTTTTTT. Amino acids: CTSSQVRGLEKLFF.

In its sample, this clone was seen a few times. This chain uses TRBV7-9 with TRBJ1-1, with TRBD1 matching 8 bases. J lost 0 bases, V lost 4 bases, and 4 bases had no gene match. This CDR3 contains 15 residues. Germline loops: CDR1 SEHNR, CDR2 FQNEAQ (reference sequence). The CDR3 spells CASSWTGPLNTEAFF. In nucleotides, the CDR3 is TGTGCCAGCAGCTGGACAGGGCCCTTGAACACTGAAGCTTTCTTT. The variable domain in full, completed from reference TRBV7-9 and TRBJ1-1, reads DTGVSQNPRHKITKRGQNVTFRCDPISEHNRLYWYRQTLGQGPEFLTYFQNEAQLEKSRLLSDRFSAERPKGSFSTLEIQRTEQGDSAMYLCASSWTGPLNTEAFFGQGTRLTVV.

This clone showed up just a few times. The CDR3 loop reads CASSQEERREAFF. The CDR3 coding sequence is TGCGCCAGCAGCCAAGAAGAGCGAAGGGAAGCTTTCTTT. V usage is TRBV4-1 and J usage is TRBJ1-1; no reliable D call. The CDR3 is 13 amino acids. The ends were cut back, 0 bases at V and 8 bases at J, with 10 bases in the middle. Germline assignment: CDR1 MGHRA and CDR2 YSYEKL.

This clone was recorded a few times. V and J are TRBV29-1 and TRBJ1-4; no firm D call. CDR1 and CDR2 (germline): SQVTM, ANQGSEA. V lost 4 bases, J lost 5 bases, and 11 bases lay in between. The CDR3 loop spans 13 amino acids. The CDR3 DNA reads as TGCAGCGTTGCGAGTAGAAGAAATGAAAAACTGTTTTTT. It translates to CSVASRRNEKLFF.

This chain connects TRBV4-3 to TRBJ2-2, with a weak D call TRBD1 (6 bases). With 3 bases removed from V and 5 bases from J, the gap between germline ends came to 10 bases. Per germline, CDR1 LGHNA and CDR2 YSLEER. CDR3 length: 14 amino acids. CDR3 region: CASSQVRGTGELFF. In DNA form, the CDR3 reads TGCGCCAGCAGCCAGGTCAGGGGAACCGGGGAGCTGTTTTTT.

This clone came up many times. This chain connects TRBV5-1 to TRBJ2-4, with D perhaps TRBD1 or TRBD2 (5 bases each). Germline CDR1 is SGHRS and CDR2 is YFSETQ. V was shortened by 3 bases and J by 0 bases, with 10 bases between the two germline ends. The CDR3 totals 15 residues. For the CDR3, the DNA is TGCGCCAGCAGCTCCGCCGGGGCAGCCAAAAACATTCAGTACTTC. Protein product: CASSSAGAAKNIQYF.

The rearrangement links TRBV10-3 to TRBJ2-3; 8 nucleotides line up with TRBD2. The trim removed 7 bases at V and 0 bases at J, leaving 6 bases unmatched. This CDR3 is built from 15 residues. Germline CDR1 reads ENHRY; CDR2 reads SYGVKD. CDR3 bases: TGTGCCATCACCCATAGCGGGAAGAGCACAGATACGCAGTATTTT. Protein sequence: CAITHSGKSTDTQYF.

V and J are TRBV14 and TRBJ2-7; D not certain. This CDR3 contains 15 residues. V dropped 1 base and J dropped 2 bases, with 12 bases sitting between them. The germline CDR1 and CDR2 sequences are SGHDN and FVKESK. DNA for the CDR3: TGTGCCAGCAGCCAAGCATCTGGAGTCACCTACGAGCAGTACTTC. It yields the protein CASSQASGVTYEQYF.